This T cell receptor beta chain was recorded in a study of T cell repertoires in cytomegalovirus infection. TCRdb re-derived calls from the reads in MiXCR, one entry per CDR3 protein. The data contain 400,000 to 600,000 distinct CDR3 sequences, under 55% of them singletons. This CDR3 comprises 18 residues. J lost 2 bases, V lost 4 bases, and 11 bases had no gene match. Germline V gives CDR1 SGHDN, CDR2 FVKESK. This clonotype was recorded a few times. Its specificity is unknown. Study-wide results and caveats: HLA-C-restricted TCR beta clonotypes specific for CMV led the ex vivo response.

This sequence was found in a human donor in good health (CMV status not recorded). Some clones in this sample may be carry-over from other donors' samples. V and J are TRBV14 and TRBJ2-6, with TRBD1 matching over 7 bases. The source was cultured PBMCs, collected from culture after CMV antigen stimulation. For the CDR3, the DNA is TGTGCCAGCAGCCCAAGGATAGGGGGCGCTCCTGGGGCCAACGTCCTGACTTTC. It encodes CASSPRIGGAPGANVLTF.